This T cell receptor beta chain was obtained from a study of T cell changes during pregnancy in multiple sclerosis. TCRdb's copy holds only in-frame clones and misses some; the assay was immunoSEQ multiplex PCR. Of tens of thousands of clones in the sample, roughly 90% are singletons; the top ten hold about 0.45%. V shed 1 base, J shed 11 bases, and the junction held 9 bases outside the gene matches. Germline lookup yields CDR1 SGHDN and CDR2 FVKESK. The CDR3 has 14 amino acids. The chain joins TRBV14 to TRBJ1-1; the match to TRBD1 covers 8 bases. The TCR originated in a female donor with multiple sclerosis, enrolled in a pregnancy study. The source material was CD4+ T cells from peripheral blood mononuclear cells, sampled in the third trimester of pregnancy. The CDR3 protein is CASSQASGGSRAFF. The CDR3 nucleotides read TGTGCCAGCAGCCAAGCCTCAGGGGGCAGTAGGGCTTTCTTT.